Below are 3 T cell receptor beta chains sequenced from a single sample in a study of T cell responses to AZD1222 COVID-19 vaccine. The protocol was immunoSEQ multiplex PCR, while the TCRdb copy is restricted to in-frame clones and leaves out a portion. The repertoire holds roughly 120,000 clones, with approximately 85% as singletons. The sequencing here drew on peripheral blood, taken on day 0 of MenACWY control vaccination. The receptors here all came from an adult in good health.

This clone has only one observation. The chain combines TRBV6-5 with TRBJ2-1, with 8 bases identical to TRBD2. The CDR3 is 16 amino acids. V lost 0 bases, J lost 6 bases, and 7 bases stayed unmatched. In germline, CDR1 is MNHEY, CDR2 SVGAGI. The CDR3 DNA reads as TGTGCCAGCAGTTACTCGACTGCGGGGGGCCTCAATGAGCAGTTCTTC. Residues: CASSYSTAGGLNEQFF.

This chain links TRBV11-2 with TRBJ1-3; no reliable D call. This CDR3 region has 13 residues. With 5 bases removed from V and 3 bases from J, the gap between germline ends came to 8 bases. Germline V gene data show CDR1 as SGHAT and CDR2 as FQNNGV. CDR3 sequence: CASSPQYGNTIYF. Written as DNA, the CDR3 is TGTGCCAGCAGCCCCCAGTATGGAAACACCATATATTTT.

CDR3 DNA sequence: TGTGCCAGTAGGGAATCGGACACCCTGAATGAAAAACTGTTTTTT. Translation gives CASRESDTLNEKLFF. J is TRBJ1-4 and V is TRBV19; D is possibly TRBD1 (5 bases). The CDR3 is 15 residues long. Germline CDR1 is LNHDA and CDR2 is SQIVND (reference sequence). Trimming shortened V by 6 bases and J by 5 bases, and 16 bases separated the two germline ends.